The sequence of this T cell receptor (beta chain) was determined in a study of blood T cells in healthy people across ages. For the study at large: Researchers report that template switching captured about one barcoded beta molecule per two T cells. Points from the study as a whole: It was the long-lived donors that had more naive CD4+ cells and higher diversity than aged donors.

PCR was performed a second time for roughly 6 to 12 cycles using a sample-barcoded 5' primer and a J-beta primer mix. TCRdb processed the 5' RACE reads anew with MiXCR; each CDR3 protein has one entry. The table records 790,000 or so distinct CDR3 sequences, around 50% of them present only once. About this clonotype itself: No antigen is known for it.

Total RNA amounts of at least 5 micrograms were extracted per sample. The germline V gene has CDR1 MNHNS and CDR2 SASEGT. V lost 2 bases, J lost 0 bases, and 22 bases lay in between. The length of the CDR3 is 19 residues. The genes are TRBV6-1 and TRBJ2-5, with a possible D match to TRBD1 (6 bases). Sequenced sample: blood. This receptor was identified in a man of 80 years or more in good health. CDR3 residues: CASSEFGLGGASYQETQYF. The CDR3 DNA sequence: TGTGCCAGCAGTGAATTTGGTTTAGGGGGAGCGAGTTACCAAGAGACCCAGTACTTC.